A single count supports the clone carrying this T cell receptor (beta chain). This sample was included in a study of T cell clones after liver transplantation. This table comes from immunoSEQ multiplex PCR, and its TCRdb copy is limited to in-frame clones, with some not included. The sample shows roughly 80,000 clones, about 84% of them seen only once. V lost 2 bases and J 2 bases, leaving 8 bases between the germline ends. The CDR3 loop spans 14 amino acids. Germline-derived CDR1 and CDR2 are SGHAT and FQNNGV. The chain is built from TRBV11-2 and TRBJ2-3; a possible D gene is TRBD1 (6 bases). The source material was CD4+ T cells from blood, sampled roughly 3.5 years after liver transplant. The receptor comes from a human patient who received a liver transplant. Some T cells may trace back to the graft donor. This chain's CDR3 is CASSLNRATDTQYF. The CDR3 DNA is TGTGCCAGCAGCTTAAACAGGGCCACAGATACGCAGTATTTT.